This TCR beta chain was retrieved from a study of CD4+ T cells in melanoma (dated by TCRdb to the early 2020s). Regarding the research as a whole: The study examined neoantigen-specific CD4+ T cells in human melanoma.

The library was produced with the immunoSEQ multiplex PCR assay. Here the immuneACCESS table is served through TCRdb, limited to in-frame sequences with V and J called. Missing clones are a known gap in these copies; in checked studies unresolved V genes cover under half, and the rest lacks a known reason. This sample has about 140,000 clones in its table, and 85% to 95% of those were observed once. About 1.6% of the sample lies in the top ten. Here is what the overall study found, with its caveats: Neoantigen-specific CD4+ T cells were reported to be correlated with the function of CD8+ T cells, macrophages and B cells. Neoantigen-specific CD4+ T cells in melanoma were reported to have a range of differentiation states.

With respect to this clone: The target of this receptor is not known. The record has no base qualities; no much larger clone is one base away.

The donors were melanoma patients. The sequence came from a human donor with melanoma.

CDR3 protein: CASSQQQNTEAFF. The DNA reads as follows: TGTGCCAGCAGCCAACAGCAGAACACTGAAGCTTTCTTT. The receptor chain draws on TRBV7-3 and TRBJ1-1; the D gene cannot be resolved reliably. Reading the germline V gene gives CDR1 SGHTA and CDR2 FQGTGA. The cysteine opens and the phenylalanine closes a CDR3 of 13 amino acids. Of the read, only the CDR3 DNA is kept; its 39 bases are in frame from base 1. V was cut back by 5 bases and J by 1 base, leaving a gap of 8 bases between them.